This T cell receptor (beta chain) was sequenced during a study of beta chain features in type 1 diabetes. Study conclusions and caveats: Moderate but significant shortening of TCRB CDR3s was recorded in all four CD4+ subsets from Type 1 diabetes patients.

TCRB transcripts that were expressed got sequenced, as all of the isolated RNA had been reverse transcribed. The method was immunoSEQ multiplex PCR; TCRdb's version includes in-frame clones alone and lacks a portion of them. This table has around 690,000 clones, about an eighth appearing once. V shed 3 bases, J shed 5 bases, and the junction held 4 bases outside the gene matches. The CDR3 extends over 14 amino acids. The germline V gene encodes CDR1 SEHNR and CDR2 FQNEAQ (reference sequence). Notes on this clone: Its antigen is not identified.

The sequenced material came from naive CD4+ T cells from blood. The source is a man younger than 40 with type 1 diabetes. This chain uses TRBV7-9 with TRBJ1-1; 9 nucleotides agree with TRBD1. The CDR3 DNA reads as TGTGCCAGCAGCTTGACAGGGGGTCGTACTGAAGCTTTCTTT. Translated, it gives CASSLTGGRTEAFF.